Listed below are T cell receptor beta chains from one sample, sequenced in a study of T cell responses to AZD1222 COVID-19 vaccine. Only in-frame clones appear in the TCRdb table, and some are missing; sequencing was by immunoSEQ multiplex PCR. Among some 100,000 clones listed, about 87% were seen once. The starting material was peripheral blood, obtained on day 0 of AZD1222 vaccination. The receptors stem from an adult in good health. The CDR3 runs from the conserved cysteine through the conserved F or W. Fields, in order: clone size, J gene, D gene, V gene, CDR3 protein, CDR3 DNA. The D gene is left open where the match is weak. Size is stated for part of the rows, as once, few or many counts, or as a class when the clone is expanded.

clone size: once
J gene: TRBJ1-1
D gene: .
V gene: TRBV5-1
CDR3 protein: CASSLETGNTEAFF
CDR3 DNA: TGCGCCAGCAGCTTAGAGACGGGGAACACTGAAGCTTTCTTT

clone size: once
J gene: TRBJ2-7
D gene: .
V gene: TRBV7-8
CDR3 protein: CASSSGAYEQYF
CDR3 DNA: TGTGCCAGCAGCTCAGGGGCCTACGAGCAGTACTTC

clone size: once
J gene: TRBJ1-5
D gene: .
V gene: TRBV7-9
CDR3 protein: CASSLPDQPQHF
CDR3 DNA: TGTGCCAGCAGCTTACCGGATCAGCCCCAGCATTTT

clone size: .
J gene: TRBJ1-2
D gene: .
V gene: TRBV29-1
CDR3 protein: CSTTRGADGYTF
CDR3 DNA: TGCAGCACTACCCGGGGGGCGGATGGCTACACCTTC

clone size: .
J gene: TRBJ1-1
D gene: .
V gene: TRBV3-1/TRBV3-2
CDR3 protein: CASSQNTGNTEAFF
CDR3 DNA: TGTGCCAGCAGCCAAAATACAGGGAACACTGAAGCTTTCTTT

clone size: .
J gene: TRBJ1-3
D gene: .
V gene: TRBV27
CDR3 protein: CASSYRGGNTIYF
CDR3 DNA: TGTGCCAGCAGTTATAGAGGTGGAAACACCATATATTTT

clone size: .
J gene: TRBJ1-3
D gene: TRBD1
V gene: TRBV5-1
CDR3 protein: CASSYRGREDTIYF
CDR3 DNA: TGCGCCAGCAGCTACAGGGGACGAGAAGACACCATATATTTT

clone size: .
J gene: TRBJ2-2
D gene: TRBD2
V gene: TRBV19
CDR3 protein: CASSTSGGRTTGELFF
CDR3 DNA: TGTGCCAGTAGTACATCGGGGGGGCGAACCACCGGGGAGCTGTTTTTT

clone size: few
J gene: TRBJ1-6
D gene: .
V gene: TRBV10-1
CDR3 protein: CASSGSPYSPLHF
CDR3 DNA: TGCGCCAGCAGTGGGTCGCCGTATTCACCCCTCCACTTT

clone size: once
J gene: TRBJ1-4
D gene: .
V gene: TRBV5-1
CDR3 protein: CASSSRNYADEKLFF
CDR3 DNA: TGCGCCAGCAGCTCCCGGAACTACGCGGATGAAAAACTGTTTTTT

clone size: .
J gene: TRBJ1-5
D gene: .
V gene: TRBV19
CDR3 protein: CASSMFKAQPQHF
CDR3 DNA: TGTGCCAGTAGTATGTTCAAAGCTCAGCCCCAGCATTTT

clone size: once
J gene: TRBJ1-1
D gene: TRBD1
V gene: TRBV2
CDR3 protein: CASSDGTGDTEAFF
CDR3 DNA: TGTGCCAGCAGTGACGGGACAGGGGACACTGAAGCTTTCTTT

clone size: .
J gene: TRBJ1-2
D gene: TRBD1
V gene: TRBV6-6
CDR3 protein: CASSYSDRGGGYTF
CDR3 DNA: TGTGCCAGCAGTTACTCCGACAGGGGTGGCGGCTACACCTTC

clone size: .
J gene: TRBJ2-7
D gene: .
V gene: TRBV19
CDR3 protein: CASSGASAYEQYF
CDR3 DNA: TGTGCCAGTAGCGGGGCGAGCGCCTACGAGCAGTACTTC

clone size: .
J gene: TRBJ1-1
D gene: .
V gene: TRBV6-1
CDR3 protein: CASSEPHSNTEAFF
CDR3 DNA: TGTGCCAGCAGTGAACCTCACTCAAACACTGAAGCTTTCTTT

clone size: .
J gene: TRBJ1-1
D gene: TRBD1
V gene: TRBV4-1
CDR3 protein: CASSQVFLLRTGNTEAFF
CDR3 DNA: TGCGCCAGCAGCCAAGTTTTCCTATTACGGACAGGGAACACTGAAGCTTTCTTT

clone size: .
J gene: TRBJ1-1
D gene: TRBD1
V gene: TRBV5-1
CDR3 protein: CASSLPTGGYTEAFF
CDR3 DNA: TGCGCCAGCAGCCTCCCGACAGGGGGTTACACTGAAGCTTTCTTT

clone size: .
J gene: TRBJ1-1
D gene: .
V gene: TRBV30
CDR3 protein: CAWSVGVRNTEAFF
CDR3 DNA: TGTGCCTGGAGTGTAGGGGTTCGGAACACTGAAGCTTTCTTT

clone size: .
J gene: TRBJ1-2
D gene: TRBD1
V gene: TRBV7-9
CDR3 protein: CASSSDRGRIYGYTF
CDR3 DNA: TGTGCCAGCAGCTCGGACAGGGGGCGCATTTATGGCTACACCTTC

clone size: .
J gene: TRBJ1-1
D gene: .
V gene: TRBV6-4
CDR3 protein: CASSPQGGNTEAFF
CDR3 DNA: TGTGCCAGCTCTCCTCAGGGAGGGAACACTGAAGCTTTCTTT

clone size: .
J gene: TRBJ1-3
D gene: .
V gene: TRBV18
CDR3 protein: CASSISPDRQTGNTIYF
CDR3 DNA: TGTGCCAGCTCAATAAGCCCCGACAGGCAAACTGGAAACACCATATATTTT

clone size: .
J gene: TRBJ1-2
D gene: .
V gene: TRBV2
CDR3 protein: CASSDIGQIGYTF
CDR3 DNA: TGTGCCAGCAGTGACATAGGGCAGATCGGCTACACCTTC

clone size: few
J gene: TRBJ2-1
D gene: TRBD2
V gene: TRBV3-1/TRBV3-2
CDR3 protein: CASSLTSGSYNEQFF
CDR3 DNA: TGTGCCAGCAGTCTGACTAGCGGCTCCTACAATGAGCAGTTCTTC

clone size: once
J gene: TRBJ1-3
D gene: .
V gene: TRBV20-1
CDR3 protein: CSAPVGNTIYF
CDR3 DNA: TGCAGTGCTCCGGTTGGAAACACCATATATTTT